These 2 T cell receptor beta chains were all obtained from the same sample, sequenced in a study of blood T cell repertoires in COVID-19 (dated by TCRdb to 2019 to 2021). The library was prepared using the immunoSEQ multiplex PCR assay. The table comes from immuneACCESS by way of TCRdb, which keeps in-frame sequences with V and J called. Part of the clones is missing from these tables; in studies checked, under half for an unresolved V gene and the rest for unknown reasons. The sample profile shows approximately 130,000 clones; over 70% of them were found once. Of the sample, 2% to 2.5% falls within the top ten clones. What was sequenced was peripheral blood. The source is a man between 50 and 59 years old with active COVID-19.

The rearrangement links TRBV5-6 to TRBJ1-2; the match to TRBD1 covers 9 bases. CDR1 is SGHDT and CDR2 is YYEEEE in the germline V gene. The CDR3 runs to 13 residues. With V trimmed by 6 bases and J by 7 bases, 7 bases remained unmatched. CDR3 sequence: CASIRQGGGGYTF. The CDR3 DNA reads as TGTGCCAGCATCCGACAGGGGGGTGGTGGCTACACCTTC.

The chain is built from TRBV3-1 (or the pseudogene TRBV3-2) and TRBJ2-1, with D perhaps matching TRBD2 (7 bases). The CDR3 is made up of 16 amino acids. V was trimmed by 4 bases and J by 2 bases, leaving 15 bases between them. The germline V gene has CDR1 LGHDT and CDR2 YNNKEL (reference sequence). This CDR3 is CASSPGGPRTYNEQFF. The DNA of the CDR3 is TGTGCCAGCAGCCCCGGGGGGCCCCGCACCTACAATGAGCAGTTCTTC.